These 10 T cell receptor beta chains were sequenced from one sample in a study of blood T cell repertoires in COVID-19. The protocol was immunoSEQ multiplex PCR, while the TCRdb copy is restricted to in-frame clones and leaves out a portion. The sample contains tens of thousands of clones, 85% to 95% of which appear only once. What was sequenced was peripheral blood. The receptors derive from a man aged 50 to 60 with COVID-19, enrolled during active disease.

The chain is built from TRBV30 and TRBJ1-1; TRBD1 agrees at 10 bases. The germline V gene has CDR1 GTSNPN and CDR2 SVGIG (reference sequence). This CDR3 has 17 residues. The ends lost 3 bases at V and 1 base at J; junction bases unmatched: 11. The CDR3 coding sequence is TGTGCCTGGAGAAGGGGGACAGGGGCTTCGGGGAACACTGAAGCTTTCTTT. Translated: CAWRRGTGASGNTEAFF.

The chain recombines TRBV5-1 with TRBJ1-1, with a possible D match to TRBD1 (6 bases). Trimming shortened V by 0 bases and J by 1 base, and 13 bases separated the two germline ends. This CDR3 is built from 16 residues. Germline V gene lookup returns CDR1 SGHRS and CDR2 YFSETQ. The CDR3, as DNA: TGCGCCAGCAGCTTGGAGCCGACAGGCGGGAACACTGAAGCTTTCTTT. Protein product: CASSLEPTGGNTEAFF.

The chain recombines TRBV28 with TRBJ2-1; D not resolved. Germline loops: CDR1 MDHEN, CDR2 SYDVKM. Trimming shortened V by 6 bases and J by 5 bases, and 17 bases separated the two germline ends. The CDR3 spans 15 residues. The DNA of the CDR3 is TGTGCCAGCAGCTTCCACGGCGGTGGAAACAATGAGCAGTTCTTC. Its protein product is CASSFHGGGNNEQFF. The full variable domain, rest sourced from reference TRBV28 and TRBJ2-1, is DVKVTQSSRYLVKRTGEKVFLECVQDMDHENMFWYRQDPGLGLRLIYFSYDVKMKEKGDIPEGYSVSREKKERFSLILESASTNQTSMYLCASSFHGGGNNEQFFGPGTRLTVL.

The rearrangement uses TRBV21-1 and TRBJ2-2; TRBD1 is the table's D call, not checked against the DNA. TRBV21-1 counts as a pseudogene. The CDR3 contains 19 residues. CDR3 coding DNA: TGTGCCAGCAGCAAACTAGGGACAGGGGCCCATCCGAACACCGGGGAGCTGTTTTTT. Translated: CASSKLGTGAHPNTGELFF.

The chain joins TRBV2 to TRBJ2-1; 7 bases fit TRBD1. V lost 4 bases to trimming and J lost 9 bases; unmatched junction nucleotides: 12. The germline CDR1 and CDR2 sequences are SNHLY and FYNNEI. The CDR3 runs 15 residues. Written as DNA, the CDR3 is TGTGCCAGCAGTGCCGACAGGGCCCTCCAACGTGAGCAGTTCTTC. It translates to CASSADRALQREQFF.

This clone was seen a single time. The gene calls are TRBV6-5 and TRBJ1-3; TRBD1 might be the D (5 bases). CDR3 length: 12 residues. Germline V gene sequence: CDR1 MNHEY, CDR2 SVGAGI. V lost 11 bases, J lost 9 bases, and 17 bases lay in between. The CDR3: CASRRPGGTIYF. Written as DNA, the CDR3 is TGTGCCTCCAGACGCCCGGGGGGCACCATATATTTT.

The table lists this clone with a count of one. Here the CDR3 DNA reads TGTGCCAGCAGCTTGGCGGCGTCAGGGCGCACTGAAGCTTTCTTT. It is translated as CASSLAASGRTEAFF. This chain joins TRBV5-6 and TRBJ1-1; weak D call: TRBD1 (5 bases). Trimming left V 0 bases short and J 4 bases short, with 13 bases between. The germline CDR1 and CDR2 sequences are SGHDT and YYEEEE. The CDR3 has 15 amino acids.

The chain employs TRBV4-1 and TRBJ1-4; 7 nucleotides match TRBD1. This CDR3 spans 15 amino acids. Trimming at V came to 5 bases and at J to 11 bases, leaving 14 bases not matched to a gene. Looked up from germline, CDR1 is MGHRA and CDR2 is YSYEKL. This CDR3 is CASSDIRDSTMKLFF. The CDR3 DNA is TGCGCCAGCAGCGATATCCGGGACAGCACCATGAAACTGTTTTTT.

The CDR3 DNA reads TGTGCCAGCACCCTCGGGACAGAAACTCGTGGGACTGAAGCTTTCTTT. Translation: CASTLGTETRGTEAFF. The J gene is TRBJ1-1, the V gene TRBV7-2, with TRBD1 matching over 7 bases. Germline loops: CDR1 SGHTA, CDR2 FQGNSA. The J segment lost 5 bases and the V segment lost 7 bases, leaving 16 bases of the junction unmatched. This CDR3 spans 16 amino acids.

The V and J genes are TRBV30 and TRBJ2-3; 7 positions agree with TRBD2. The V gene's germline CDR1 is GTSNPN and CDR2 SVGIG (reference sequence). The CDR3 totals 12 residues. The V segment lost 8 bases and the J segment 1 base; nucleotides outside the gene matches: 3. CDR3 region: CAVGRGTDTQYF. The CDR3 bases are TGTGCCGTGGGGAGGGGCACAGATACGCAGTATTTT.